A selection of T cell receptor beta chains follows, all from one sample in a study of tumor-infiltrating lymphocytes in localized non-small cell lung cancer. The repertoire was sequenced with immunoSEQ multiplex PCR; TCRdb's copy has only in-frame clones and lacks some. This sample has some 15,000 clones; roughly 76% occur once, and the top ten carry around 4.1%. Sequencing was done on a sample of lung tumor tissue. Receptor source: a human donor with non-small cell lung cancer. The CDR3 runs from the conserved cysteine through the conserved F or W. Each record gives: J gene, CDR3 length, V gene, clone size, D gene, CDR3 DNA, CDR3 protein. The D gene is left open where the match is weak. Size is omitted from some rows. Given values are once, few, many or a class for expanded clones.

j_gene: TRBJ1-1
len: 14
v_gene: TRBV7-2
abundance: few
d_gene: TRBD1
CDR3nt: TGTGCCAGCAGCTCATACAGGGGGAACACTGAAGCTTTCTTT
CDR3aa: CASSSYRGNTEAFF

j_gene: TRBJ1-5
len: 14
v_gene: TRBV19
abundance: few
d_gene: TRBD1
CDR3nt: TGTGCCAGTAGTATCCGGACAGGGCATCAGCCCCAGCATTTT
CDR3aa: CASSIRTGHQPQHF

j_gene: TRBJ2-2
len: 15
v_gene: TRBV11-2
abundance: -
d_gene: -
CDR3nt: TGTGCCAGCAGCTTAGTTCAGGGTGTGACCGGGGAGCTGTTTTTT
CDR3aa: CASSLVQGVTGELFF

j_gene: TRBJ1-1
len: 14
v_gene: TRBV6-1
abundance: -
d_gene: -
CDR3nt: TGTGCCAGCAGTAGGGCACGGTCTTCCACTGAAGCTTTCTTT
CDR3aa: CASSRARSSTEAFF

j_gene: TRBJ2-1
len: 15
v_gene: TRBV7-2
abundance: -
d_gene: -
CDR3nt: TGTGCCAGCAGCTTAGGGGGCGGGATGGGCAATGAGCAGTTCTTC
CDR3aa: CASSLGGGMGNEQFF

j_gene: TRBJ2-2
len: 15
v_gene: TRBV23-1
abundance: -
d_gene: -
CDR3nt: TGCGCCAGCAGTCATAACGGAAAGAACACCGGGGAGCTGTTTTTT
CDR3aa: CASSHNGKNTGELFF

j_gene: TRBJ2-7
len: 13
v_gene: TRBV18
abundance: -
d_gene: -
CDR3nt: TGTGCCAGCTCCCCTGGGCAGTACTACGAGCAGTACTTC
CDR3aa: CASSPGQYYEQYF

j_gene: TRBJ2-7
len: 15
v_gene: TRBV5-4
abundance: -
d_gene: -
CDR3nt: TGTGCCAGCAGCTCCCAGGGAATCCCGCCCTACGAGCAGTACTTC
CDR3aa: CASSSQGIPPYEQYF

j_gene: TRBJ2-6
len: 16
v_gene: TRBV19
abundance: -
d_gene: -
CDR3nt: TGTGCCAGTAGTATCGTCCCCGGGTCTGGGGCCAACGTCCTGACTTTC
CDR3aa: CASSIVPGSGANVLTF

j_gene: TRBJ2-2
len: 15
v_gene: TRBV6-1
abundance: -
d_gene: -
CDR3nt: TGTGCCAGCAGTGAAGCCGTACTAGAAGTCGGGGAGCTGTTTTTT
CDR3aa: CASSEAVLEVGELFF

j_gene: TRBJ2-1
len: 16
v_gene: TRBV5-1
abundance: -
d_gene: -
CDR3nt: TGCGCCAGCAGCTTATACAGGGGCGGGGGATACAATGAGCAGTTCTTC
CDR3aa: CASSLYRGGGYNEQFF

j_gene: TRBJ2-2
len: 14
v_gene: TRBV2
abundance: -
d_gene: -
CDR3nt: TGTGCCAGCGCTGAGCGGGTTACCACCGGGGAGCTGTTTTTT
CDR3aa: CASAERVTTGELFF

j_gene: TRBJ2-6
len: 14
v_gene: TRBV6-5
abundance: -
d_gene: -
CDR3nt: TGTGCCAGTACTCCCTACTCTGGGGCCAACGTCCTGACTTTC
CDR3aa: CASTPYSGANVLTF

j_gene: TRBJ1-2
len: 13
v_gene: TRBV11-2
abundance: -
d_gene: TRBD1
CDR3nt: TGTGCCAGCAGCTTAACAGGGGGCAATGGCTACACCTTC
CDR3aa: CASSLTGGNGYTF

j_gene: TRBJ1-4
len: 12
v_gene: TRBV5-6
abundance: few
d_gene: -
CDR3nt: TGTGCCAGCAGGAGGGGGAATGAAAAACTGTTTTTT
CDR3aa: CASRRGNEKLFF

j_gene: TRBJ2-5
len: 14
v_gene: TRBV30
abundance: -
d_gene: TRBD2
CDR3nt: TGTGCCTGGAGTGTACGCGGGGGGGCAGAGACCCAGTACTTC
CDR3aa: CAWSVRGGAETQYF

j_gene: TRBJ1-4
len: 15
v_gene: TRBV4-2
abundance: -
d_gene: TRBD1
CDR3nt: TGTGCCAGCAGCCAGCATAGGGGGCGAGACGAAAAACTGTTTTTT
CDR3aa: CASSQHRGRDEKLFF

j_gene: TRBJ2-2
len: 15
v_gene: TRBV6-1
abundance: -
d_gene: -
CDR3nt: TGTGCCAGCAGTGAAGGGTCGGCAGGGCCCGGGGAGCTGTTTTTT
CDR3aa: CASSEGSAGPGELFF

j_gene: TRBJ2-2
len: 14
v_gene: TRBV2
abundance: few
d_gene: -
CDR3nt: TGTGCCAGCAGTGAACTGACTCCAACCGGGGAGCTGTTTTTT
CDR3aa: CASSELTPTGELFF

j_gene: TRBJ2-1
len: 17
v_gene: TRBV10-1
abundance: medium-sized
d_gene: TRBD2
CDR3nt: TGCGCCAGCAGTGTGGGGCTAGCGGGAGGGTCCGTCAATGAGCAGTTCTTC
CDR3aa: CASSVGLAGGSVNEQFF

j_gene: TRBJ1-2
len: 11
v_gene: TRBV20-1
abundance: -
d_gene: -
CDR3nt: TGCAGTGCTAGGGTAAACTATGGCTACACCTTC
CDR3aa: CSARVNYGYTF

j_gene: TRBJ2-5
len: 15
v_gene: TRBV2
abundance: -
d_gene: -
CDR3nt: TGTGCCTCACAAGGGCAGGGTCCGTTCCAAGAGACCCAGTACTTC
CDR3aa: CASQGQGPFQETQYF

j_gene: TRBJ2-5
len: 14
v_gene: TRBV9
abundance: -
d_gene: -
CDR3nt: TGTGCCAGCAGCGCCCCGACAGACCAAGAGACCCAGTACTTC
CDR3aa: CASSAPTDQETQYF

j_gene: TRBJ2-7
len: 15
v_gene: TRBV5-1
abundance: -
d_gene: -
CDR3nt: TGCGCCAGCAGCTTGGCGGCAGGAGACTACTACGAGCAGTACTTC
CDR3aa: CASSLAAGDYYEQYF

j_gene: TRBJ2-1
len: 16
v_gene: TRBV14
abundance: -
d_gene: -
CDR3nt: TGTGCCAGCAGCCAAGGCACTAGCCAATGGAACAATGAGCAGTTCTTC
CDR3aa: CASSQGTSQWNNEQFF

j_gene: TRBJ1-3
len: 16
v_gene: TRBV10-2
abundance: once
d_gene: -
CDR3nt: TGCGCCAGCAGTGGTAACACAGGGAGCTCTGGAAACACCATATATTTT
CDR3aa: CASSGNTGSSGNTIYF

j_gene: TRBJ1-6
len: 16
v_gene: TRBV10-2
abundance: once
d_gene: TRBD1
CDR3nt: TGCGCCAGCAGTGACCGAGGGACAGGCTATAATTCACCCCTCCACTTT
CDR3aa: CASSDRGTGYNSPLHF

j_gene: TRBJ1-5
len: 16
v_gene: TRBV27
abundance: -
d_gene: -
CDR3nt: TGTGCCAGCAGTCTCACGGGAAGGATCGGGTCAGGGCCCCAGCATTTT
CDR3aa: CASSLTGRIGSGPQHF

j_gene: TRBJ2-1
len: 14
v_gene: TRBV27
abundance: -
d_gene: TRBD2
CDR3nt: TGTGCCAGCAGTACTAGCGGGACAAACAATGAGCAGTTCTTC
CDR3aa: CASSTSGTNNEQFF

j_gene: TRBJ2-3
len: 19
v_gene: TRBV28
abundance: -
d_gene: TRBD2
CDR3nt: TGTGCCAGCAGCAGTCATAATTTAATAGCGGGGGGCGGGCCAGATACGCAGTATTTT
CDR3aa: CASSSHNLIAGGGPDTQYF

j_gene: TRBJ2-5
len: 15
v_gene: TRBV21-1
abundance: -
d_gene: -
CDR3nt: TGTGCCAGCAGCAAAGGGGCCGGGGGGGGAGAGACCCAGTACTTC
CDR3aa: CASSKGAGGGETQYF

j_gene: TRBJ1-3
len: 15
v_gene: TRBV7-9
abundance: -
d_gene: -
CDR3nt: TGTGCCAGCAGCTTGCAAACAGGCTCTGGAAACACCATATATTTT
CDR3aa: CASSLQTGSGNTIYF

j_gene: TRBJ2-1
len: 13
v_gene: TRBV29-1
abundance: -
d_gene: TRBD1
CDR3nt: TGCAGCGGAGGGACAGGGAATGTCTATGAGCAGTTCTTC
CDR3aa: CSGGTGNVYEQFF

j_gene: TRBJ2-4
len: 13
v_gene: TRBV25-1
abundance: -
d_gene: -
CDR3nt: TGTGCCAGGGCAGGGGTAGCCAAAAACATTCAGTACTTC
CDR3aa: CARAGVAKNIQYF

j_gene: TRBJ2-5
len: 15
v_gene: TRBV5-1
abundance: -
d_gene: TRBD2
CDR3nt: TGCGCCAGTCGGGTAGCGGGAGAATGGTGGGAGACCCAGTACTTC
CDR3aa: CASRVAGEWWETQYF

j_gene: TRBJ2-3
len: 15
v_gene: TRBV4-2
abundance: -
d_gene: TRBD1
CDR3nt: TGTGCCAGCAGCCAAGGGACAGGGGGAGGAGATACGCAGTATTTT
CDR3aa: CASSQGTGGGDTQYF

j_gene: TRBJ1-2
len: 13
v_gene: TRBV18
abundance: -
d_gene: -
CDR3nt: TGTGCCAGCTCACCACCGTCTCCCTATGGCTACACCTTC
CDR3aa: CASSPPSPYGYTF

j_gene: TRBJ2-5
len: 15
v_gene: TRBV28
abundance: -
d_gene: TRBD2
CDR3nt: TGTGCCAGCAGTTTATCAGCGGGAGGGCCGGCGACCCAGTACTTC
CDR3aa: CASSLSAGGPATQYF

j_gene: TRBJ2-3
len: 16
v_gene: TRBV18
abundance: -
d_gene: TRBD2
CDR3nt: TGTGCCAGCTCACCACCCAGCGGGGGGATTGCAGATACGCAGTATTTT
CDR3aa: CASSPPSGGIADTQYF

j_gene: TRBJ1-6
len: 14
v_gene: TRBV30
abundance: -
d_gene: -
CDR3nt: TGTGCCTGGGGTGCGGGGTCGCCGAGTTCACCCCTCCACTTT
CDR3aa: CAWGAGSPSSPLHF

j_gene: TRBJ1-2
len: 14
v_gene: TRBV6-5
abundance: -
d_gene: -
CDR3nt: TGTGCCAGCAGTATGGTCCGGGCGAGCTATGGCTACACCTTC
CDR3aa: CASSMVRASYGYTF

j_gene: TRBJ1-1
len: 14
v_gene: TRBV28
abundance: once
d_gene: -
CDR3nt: TGTGCCAGCAGTATTTCCGGGCTGAGGCCTGAAGCTTTCTTT
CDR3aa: CASSISGLRPEAFF

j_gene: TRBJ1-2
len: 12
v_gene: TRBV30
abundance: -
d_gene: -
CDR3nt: TGTGCCTGGACTCAGGCCGCTTATGGCTACACCTTC
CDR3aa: CAWTQAAYGYTF

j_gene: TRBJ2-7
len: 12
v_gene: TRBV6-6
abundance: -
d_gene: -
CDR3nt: TGTGCCAGCAGTTATGGAGGAAACGAGCAGTACTTC
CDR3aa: CASSYGGNEQYF

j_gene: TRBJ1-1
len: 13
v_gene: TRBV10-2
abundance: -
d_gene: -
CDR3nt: TGCGCCAGCAGCGTAGGGGCGAACACTGAAGCTTTCTTT
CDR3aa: CASSVGANTEAFF

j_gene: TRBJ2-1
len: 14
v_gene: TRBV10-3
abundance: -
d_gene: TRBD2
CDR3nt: TGTGCCATCAGTGGGACTAGCGGGCTAAATGAGCAGTTCTTC
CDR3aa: CAISGTSGLNEQFF

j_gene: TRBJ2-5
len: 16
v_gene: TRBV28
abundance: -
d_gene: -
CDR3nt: TGTGCCAGCAGTTTAGGCGTTGACAGAGCAGAAGAGACCCAGTACTTC
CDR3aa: CASSLGVDRAEETQYF

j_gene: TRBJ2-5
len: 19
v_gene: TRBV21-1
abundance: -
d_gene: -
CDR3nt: TGTGCCAGCAGCAAAGCCGCTAGCGGGGGGGCGATTTCGGGAGAGACCCAGTACTTC
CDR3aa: CASSKAASGGAISGETQYF

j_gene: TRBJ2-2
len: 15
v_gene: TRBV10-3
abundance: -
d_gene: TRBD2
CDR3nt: TGTGCCATCAGTAAGACTAGCGGGAATACCGGGGAGCTGTTTTTT
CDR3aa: CAISKTSGNTGELFF

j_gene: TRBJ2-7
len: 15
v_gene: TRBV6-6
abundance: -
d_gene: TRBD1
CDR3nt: TGTGCCAGCAGACCCACGCAGACAGGGACATACGAGCAGTACTTC
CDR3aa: CASRPTQTGTYEQYF

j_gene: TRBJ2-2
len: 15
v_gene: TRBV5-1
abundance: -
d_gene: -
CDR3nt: TGCGCCAGCAGCCAGGGGAGGGGCGACACCGGGGAGCTGTTTTTT
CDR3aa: CASSQGRGDTGELFF

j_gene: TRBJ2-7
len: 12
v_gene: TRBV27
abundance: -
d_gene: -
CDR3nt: TGTGCCAGCAGGTCCGAAGATTACGAGCAGTACTTC
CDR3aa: CASRSEDYEQYF

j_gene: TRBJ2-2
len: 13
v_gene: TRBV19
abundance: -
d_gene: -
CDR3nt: TGTGCCAGTAGGGCCCCACCCAACGGGGAGCTGTTTTTT
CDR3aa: CASRAPPNGELFF

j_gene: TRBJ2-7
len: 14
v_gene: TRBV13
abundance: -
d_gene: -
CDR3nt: TGTGCCAGCAGCTCCTCGGGGGTCTCCTACGAGCAGTACTTC
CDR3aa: CASSSSGVSYEQYF